The clone carrying this T cell receptor (beta chain) was seen only a few times. The antigen is unknown. This sample stems from a study of T cell repertoires in cytomegalovirus infection. Study conclusions and caveats: Frequencies of public TCR beta families were cumulated, and this identified carriers of CMV plus the relevant HLA.

The CDR3 sequence is 17 residues long. From germline, CDR1 is MGHRA and CDR2 YSYEKL. V trimming: 2 bases; J trimming: 7 bases; junction bases outside the gene matches: 10. TCRdb independently ran MiXCR on the reads; one entry per CDR3 protein. The sample lists some 800,000 distinct CDR3 sequences, 25% to 35% seen once, with less than 15% in the top ten. The TCR was taken from a human donor in good health (CMV status not recorded). Some clones in this sample may be carry-over from other donors' samples. The sequenced sample was cultured CD8+ T cells from PBMCs, obtained from culture after CMV antigen stimulation. The rearrangement uses TRBV4-1 and TRBJ2-1; 11 bases fit TRBD1. DNA for the CDR3: TGCGCCAGCAGCCAACATTTTTCCGGGACAGGGGGGAATGAGCAGTTCTTC. Amino acid sequence: CASSQHFSGTGGNEQFF.